One T cell receptor (beta chain) is described in this entry. Its antigen is still unknown. CDR1 is LGHDT and CDR2 is YNNKEL in the germline V gene (reference sequence). The CDR3 consists of 15 residues. This sample is drawn from a study of CXCR3-negative and CXCR3-positive naive CD8 T cells. For the study at large: The libraries together contributed 150 million or so TRB reads, each supplying about 1.5 +/- 0.3 million. Study results and caveats: Cryopreserved cells showed partially decreased CXCR3 expression, and most assays used fresh PBMCs. Both naive subsets, CXCR3-negative and CXCR3-positive, displayed similar TRBV-TRBJ usage, unlike memory cells.

5' RACE with UMI labels generated the TRB cDNA libraries. TCRdb reprocessed the 5' RACE reads; each CDR3 protein has one entry and no DNA is given. Its table records under 65,000 distinct CDR3 sequences. Triplicate sorts of roughly 300,000 cells per CD8+ subset. The sequence was collected from a human donor in good health. Some clones in this sample may be carry-over from other donors' samples. The specimen was memory CD8+ T cells from blood. The chain uses TRBV3-1 and TRBJ2-1; TCRdb indicates TRBD2, and absent DNA this call remains unverified. CDR3 sequence reads: CASSQLAGTYNEQFF.